The rows below give T cell receptor beta chains drawn from one sample of a study of T cells expressing NK-cell markers. TCRdb re-analyzed the 5' RACE reads; it lists each CDR3 protein once, without DNA. This sample's clone table lists 550,000 to 600,000 distinct CDR3 sequences. Sequenced material: blood T cells: a sorted CD56 or NKG2C T cell subset, CD4+ or CD8+ T cells, or bulk PBMC T cells (not recorded which). These receptors were taken from a man younger than 35 in good health. Each CDR3 is given with its conserved first and last residue. Each record gives: J gene, V gene, CDR3 protein.

>TRBJ2-1|TRBV10-2
CASSVQSNEQFF
>TRBJ1-1|TRBV20-1
CSAREGVRDTEAFF
>TRBJ2-5|TRBV9
CASSVVGGKGETQYF
>TRBJ2-1|TRBV20-1
CSALMPLNEQFF
>TRBJ2-6|TRBV2
CASSPGTGTLGANVLTF
>TRBJ1-5|TRBV6-5
CASSYGTGKDQPQHF
>TRBJ2-3|TRBV20-1
CSALKMGGDTQYF
>TRBJ2-1|TRBV5-1
CASSLAPGGPKEQFF
>TRBJ1-5|TRBV27
CASAQGDGSQPQHF
>TRBJ2-1|TRBV7-8
CASSPPHTLGNEQFF
>TRBJ2-5|TRBV25-1
CASSELAGAQETQYF
>TRBJ2-5|TRBV14
CASSRWGWQETQYF
>TRBJ2-1|TRBV20-1
CSARETAEPYYNEQFF
>TRBJ1-1|TRBV20-1
CSARTGGSNTEAFF
>TRBJ2-5|TRBV29-1
CSVAGGSMGETQYF
>TRBJ2-5|TRBV11-1
CASSFLIGDTPFQETQYF
>TRBJ1-1|TRBV20-1
CSATPKDTHTEAFF
>TRBJ2-5|TRBV25-1
CASRLPARLQETQYF
>TRBJ2-1|TRBV2
CASSEAGHVEQFF
>TRBJ2-1|TRBV14
CASSVYESSNEQFF
>TRBJ2-1|TRBV7-2
CASSHEGTQVREQFF
>TRBJ2-3|TRBV21-1
CASRFLLSTSGTDTQYF
>TRBJ2-1|TRBV7-9
CASSSVQRQFF
>TRBJ2-7|TRBV5-1
CASSLVRKGGGAYEQYF
>TRBJ2-7|TRBV2
CASRGQAVFEQYF
>TRBJ2-3|TRBV5-6
CASTTGLFTDTQYF
>TRBJ2-5|TRBV29-1
CSVPISGQGKETQYF